The 28 T cell receptor beta chains reported below all come from one sample, sequenced in a study of blood T cell repertoires in COVID-19. Generated by immunoSEQ multiplex PCR, the TCRdb table keeps only in-frame clones and is missing some. The data show some 110,000 clones, about four fifths seen once. Material: peripheral blood. All receptors come from a woman aged 60-75 years with acute or convalescent COVID-19.

This clone has just a few counts. This chain links TRBV19 with TRBJ2-1; perhaps TRBD1 as D (6 bases). Germline V gene lookup returns CDR1 LNHDA and CDR2 SQIVND (reference sequence). The V gene lost 1 base and the J gene lost 12 bases, with 16 bases spanning the gap. The CDR3 covers 14 residues. The CDR3 is CASSIGTVQEGQFF. CDR3 bases: TGTGCCAGTAGTATAGGGACAGTACAAGAAGGGCAGTTCTTC.

The chain links TRBV13 to TRBJ2-5; D might be TRBD2 (6 bases). This CDR3 is 14 amino acids long. The V gene lost 1 base and the J gene lost 5 bases, with 11 bases spanning the gap. Looked up from germline, CDR1 is PRHDT and CDR2 is FYEKMQ (reference sequence). The CDR3 loop reads CASSLVGGIETQYF. CDR3 nucleotide sequence: TGTGCCAGCAGCTTAGTAGGAGGGATCGAGACCCAGTACTTC.

The chain employs TRBV9 and TRBJ2-3, with no clear D. The CDR3 length is 14 residues. CDR1 is SGDLS and CDR2 is YYNGEE in the germline V gene. V was cut by 6 bases and J by 0 bases, with 11 bases left in between. The CDR3 DNA reads as TGTGCCAGCACCTCCCAGGCGAGCACAGATACGCAGTATTTT. Translated: CASTSQASTDTQYF.

The CDR3 is CASSPPDSGYGYTF. CDR3 nucleotide sequence: TGTGCCAGCAGTCCGCCCGATTCGGGCTATGGCTACACCTTC. J is TRBJ1-2 and V is TRBV2; D call uncertain. The V end was cut by 5 bases, the J end by 4 bases, with 14 bases between. From germline, CDR1 is SNHLY and CDR2 FYNNEI. The CDR3 has 14 residues. The entire variable domain, with the rest obtained from reference TRBV2 and TRBJ1-2, is as follows: EPEVTQTPSHQVTQMGQEVILRCVPISNHLYFYWYRQILGQKVEFLVSFYNNEISEKSEIFDDQFSVERPDGSNFTLKIRSTKLEDSAMYFCASSPPDSGYGYTFGSGTRLTVV.

This clone was detected only once. The chain carries TRBV2 and TRBJ2-2; the match to TRBD1 covers 7 bases. Germline assignment: CDR1 SNHLY and CDR2 FYNNEI. The J segment lost 7 bases and the V segment lost 0 bases, leaving 5 bases of the junction unmatched. The CDR3 runs to 15 residues. The CDR3 here is CASSEAAGGIGELFF. CDR3 coding DNA: TGTGCCAGCAGTGAAGCGGCAGGGGGTATCGGGGAGCTGTTTTTT. The full variable domain, rest sourced from reference TRBV2 and TRBJ2-2, is EPEVTQTPSHQVTQMGQEVILRCVPISNHLYFYWYRQILGQKVEFLVSFYNNEISEKSEIFDDQFSVERPDGSNFTLKIRSTKLEDSAMYFCASSEAAGGIGELFFGEGSRLTVL.

This rearrangement joins TRBV7-9 to TRBJ2-1, with 7 bases fitting TRBD1. Germline CDR1 SEHNR, CDR2 FQNEAQ (reference sequence). V lost 5 bases, J lost 10 bases, and 8 bases stayed unmatched. This CDR3 spans 13 amino acids. The CDR3 nucleotides read TGTGCCAGCAGCCCCGGGACAGTCGGAGAGCAGTTCTTC. It codes for CASSPGTVGEQFF.

J is TRBJ2-3 and V is TRBV11-1, with D maybe TRBD2 (6 bases). This CDR3 region has 16 residues. Germline CDR1 SGHAT, CDR2 FQDESV (reference sequence). V was shortened by 1 base and J by 3 bases, with 14 bases between the two germline ends. The CDR3 DNA reads TGTGCCAGCAGCTTAGTCCGGCGGGGACGGACAGATACGCAGTATTTT. It codes for CASSLVRRGRTDTQYF.

This rearrangement joins TRBV30 to TRBJ1-2; TRBD1 agrees at 7 bases. The CDR3 has 14 residues. CDR1 is GTSNPN, CDR2 SVGIG, per germline (reference sequence). The ends lost 0 bases at V and 6 bases at J; junction bases unmatched: 7. CDR3 residues: CAWSVRPTGNGYTF. CDR3 nucleotides: TGTGCCTGGAGTGTACGGCCGACAGGGAATGGCTACACCTTC.

This clone was seen a few times. The genes are TRBV3-1 (or the pseudogene TRBV3-2) and TRBJ1-4, with D possibly being TRBD1 (6 bases). In germline, CDR1 is LGHDT, CDR2 YNNKEL (reference sequence). The V end was cut by 5 bases, the J end by 3 bases, with 10 bases between. This CDR3 region has 14 residues. The chain's CDR3 is CASSSGEANEKLFF. For the CDR3, the DNA is TGTGCCAGCAGCTCAGGGGAAGCTAATGAAAAACTGTTTTTT.

CDR3 protein: CASSQRTSAYTDTQYF. CDR3 sequence (DNA): TGTGCCAGCAGTCAAAGGACTAGCGCCTACACAGATACGCAGTATTTT. V gene TRBV28 combines with J gene TRBJ2-3; 9 bases align to TRBD2. Unmatched junction bases numbered 8, after V lost 5 bases and J lost 2 bases. CDR1 MDHEN and CDR2 SYDVKM come from the germline V gene. CDR3 size: 16 residues.

This clone is a singleton in its sample. V is TRBV11-2 and J is TRBJ2-5, with no clear D. Germline values: CDR1 SGHAT, CDR2 FQNNGV. V lost 1 base and J lost 5, with 8 bases in between. The CDR3 has 13 residues. The CDR3 reads CASSLGFQETQYF. CDR3 bases: TGTGCCAGCAGCTTAGGGTTCCAGGAGACCCAGTACTTC.

CDR3 sequence: CASSGQGRGEKLFF. The CDR3 coding sequence is TGCGCCAGCAGCGGACAGGGAAGGGGAGAAAAACTGTTTTTT. V and J are TRBV5-1 and TRBJ1-4; 8 bases match TRBD1. V gave up 4 bases and J gave up 8 bases; unmatched junction bases: 7. Germline assignment: CDR1 SGHRS and CDR2 YFSETQ. The CDR3 contains 14 residues.

The DNA of the CDR3 is TGTGCCAGCAGCTTTGGACAGGGGGGAAACACTGAAGCTTTCTTT. It codes for CASSFGQGGNTEAFF. The chain has TRBV5-4 and TRBJ1-1; 10 bases map to TRBD1. J lost 2 bases, V lost 2 bases, and 3 bases had no gene match. The length of the CDR3 is 15 residues. CDR1 and CDR2 (germline): SGHNT, YYREEE (reference sequence).

The V gene is TRBV15, the J gene TRBJ2-2; no definite D call. This CDR3 comprises 13 residues. Germline CDR1 LNHNV, CDR2 YYDKDF (reference sequence). V was pared by 9 bases and J by 1 base, with 9 bases between. CDR3 residues: CATSPGNTGELFF. The CDR3 coding sequence is TGTGCCACAAGTCCAGGGAACACCGGGGAGCTGTTTTTT.

V and J are TRBV7-8 and TRBJ2-1; 9 positions agree with TRBD2. Germline V gives CDR1 SGHVS, CDR2 FQNEAQ. The V gene end was trimmed by 1 base and the J gene end by 4 bases; junction bases not matched to a gene: 14. The CDR3 consists of 19 residues. This chain's CDR3 is CASSLVNAASGDPYNEQFF. CDR3 coding DNA: TGTGCCAGCAGCTTAGTCAATGCGGCTAGCGGGGACCCATACAATGAGCAGTTCTTC.

This sequence joins TRBV16 and TRBJ1-5, with TRBD1 matching over 8 bases. Trimming at V came to 2 bases and at J to 6 bases, leaving 3 bases not matched to a gene. The CDR3 totals 14 residues. Germline V gene lookup returns CDR1 KGHSY and CDR2 FQNENV. DNA of the CDR3: TGTGCCAGCAGCCAACAAACAGGGGGTCAGCCCCAGCATTTT. Translation gives CASSQQTGGQPQHF.

This clone was observed a handful of times. The chain employs TRBV6-6 and TRBJ1-6; possible D gene TRBD1, 5 bases. In germline, CDR1 is MNHNY, CDR2 SVGAGI (reference sequence). V dropped 7 bases and J dropped 14 bases, with 15 bases sitting between them. This CDR3 has 12 amino acids. In DNA, the CDR3 is TGTGCCAGCATCGACAGCGGGTCTGCCCTCCACTTT. This encodes CASIDSGSALHF.

The CDR3 protein is CASSLEVEGLADTQYF. In DNA, the CDR3 is TGTGCCAGCAGCTTGGAGGTGGAGGGGTTGGCAGATACGCAGTATTTT. The genes are TRBV5-6 and TRBJ2-3; tentative D call: TRBD2 (6 bases). Trimming shortened V by 0 bases and J by 4 bases, and 15 bases separated the two germline ends. From germline, CDR1 is SGHDT and CDR2 YYEEEE. The CDR3 is 16 amino acids.

This clone was seen once. The chain is built from TRBV28 and TRBJ1-1, with D hard to call. This CDR3 is 14 amino acids long. The germline gives CDR1 MDHEN, CDR2 SYDVKM. The V gene lost 5 bases and the J gene lost 2 bases, with 12 bases spanning the gap. The CDR3 DNA reads TGTGCCAGCAGTGGAGCCGGGTCAAACACTGAAGCTTTCTTT. This gives the protein CASSGAGSNTEAFF. Full variable domain (outside the CDR3, taken from reference TRBV28 and TRBJ1-1): DVKVTQSSRYLVKRTGEKVFLECVQDMDHENMFWYRQDPGLGLRLIYFSYDVKMKEKGDIPEGYSVSREKKERFSLILESASTNQTSMYLCASSGAGSNTEAFFGQGTRLTVV.

The V call is TRBV5-5, the J call TRBJ2-1; possibly TRBD2 for D (6 bases). Trimming cost V 0 bases and J 6 bases, with 16 bases left between them. The V gene's germline CDR1 is SGHKS and CDR2 YYEKEE (reference sequence). This CDR3 is built from 16 residues. For the CDR3, the DNA is TGTGCCAGCAGCTTGGGAACGGGGGAGTCGGGCAATGAGCAGTTCTTC. This encodes CASSLGTGESGNEQFF. Full variable domain (outside the CDR3, taken from reference TRBV5-5 and TRBJ2-1): DAGVTQSPTHLIKTRGQQVTLRCSPISGHKSVSWYQQVLGQGPQFIFQYYEKEERGRGNFPDRFSARQFPNYSSELNVNALLLGDSALYLCASSLGTGESGNEQFFGPGTRLTVL.

This clone has only a few counts. This rearrangement joins TRBV18 to TRBJ1-2, with a weak D call TRBD1 (5 bases). This CDR3 contains 14 residues. Germline CDR1 and CDR2: KGHSH and LQKENI. V was clipped by 6 bases and J by 0 bases, with 11 bases between them. In DNA, the CDR3 is TGTGCCAGCTCCCAGACAGCAACTAACTATGGCTACACCTTC. Translating gives CASSQTATNYGYTF.

Here the CDR3 reads CASSLVQGELEKLFF. CDR3 sequence (DNA): TGTGCCAGCAGCTTAGTCCAGGGGGAACTAGAAAAACTGTTTTTT. J is TRBJ1-4 and V is TRBV7-9; 7 bases fit TRBD1. The trim removed 1 base at V and 8 bases at J, leaving 7 bases unmatched. This CDR3 contains 15 residues. The germline V gene encodes CDR1 SEHNR and CDR2 FQNEAQ (reference sequence).

The chain uses TRBV3-1 (or the pseudogene TRBV3-2) and TRBJ1-5; tentatively, D is TRBD1 (6 bases). The V end was cut by 6 bases, the J end by 3 bases, with 12 bases between. Germline V lookup: CDR1 LGHDT, CDR2 YNNKEL (reference sequence). The CDR3 consists of 14 residues. In nucleotides, the CDR3 is TGTGCCAGCAGTCAAACAGGGAACAATCAGCCCCAGCATTTT. Residues: CASSQTGNNQPQHF.

J is TRBJ2-3 and V is TRBV2; D is undetermined. Trimming took 2 bases from V and 9 from J, leaving 18 bases between them. Germline CDR1 SNHLY, CDR2 FYNNEI. CDR3 length equals 15 residues. The CDR3 reads CASSERWNPQITQYF. CDR3 in DNA: TGTGCCAGCAGTGAAAGGTGGAATCCACAGATAACGCAGTATTTT.

CDR3 DNA sequence: TGTGCCAGTAGTACTCCAGCGGGAGAAGGCACAGATACGCAGTATTTT. It encodes CASSTPAGEGTDTQYF. The gene calls are TRBV19 and TRBJ2-3; TRBD2 matches 8 bases. Trimming removed 4 bases from V and 1 base from J; junction bases left unmatched: 7. This CDR3 has 16 amino acids. The germline CDR1 and CDR2 sequences are LNHDA and SQIVND (reference sequence).

In this sample, this clone turned up a few times. J is TRBJ2-1 and V is TRBV4-1; D call uncertain. The CDR3 is 12 amino acids. Germline V gives CDR1 MGHRA, CDR2 YSYEKL. V gave up 2 bases and J gave up 6 bases, with 5 bases separating them. The CDR3 coding sequence is TGCGCCAGCAGCCAACTCCGCAATGAGCAGTTCTTC. It yields the protein CASSQLRNEQFF.

The chain has TRBV6-2 or TRBV6-3 and TRBJ1-2; 12 bases line up with TRBD1. The CDR3 is made up of 16 amino acids. Trimming removed 5 bases from V and 5 bases from J; junction bases left unmatched: 9. Germline CDR1 reads MNHEY; CDR2 reads SVGEGT. In nucleotides, the CDR3 is TGTGCCAGCAGTCGCCTACCGGGACAGGGGGCATATGGCTACACCTTC. Encoded protein: CASSRLPGQGAYGYTF.

This chain links TRBV10-3 with TRBJ1-2; weak D call: TRBD1 (6 bases). Between the trimmed V and J ends, which lost 4 bases and 1 base, there was a span of 7 bases. The CDR3 contains 13 residues. The germline V gene encodes CDR1 ENHRY and CDR2 SYGVKD. CDR3 DNA sequence: TGTGCCATCAGTGGAGGGGGTAACTATGGCTACACCTTC. Amino acids: CAISGGGNYGYTF.